Listed here are 29 T cell receptor beta chains from one sample, sequenced in a study of CD8 T cells in ankylosing spondylitis. TCRdb recomputed calls from the 5' RACE reads with MiXCR, one row per CDR3 protein. This sample has about 250,000 distinct CDR3 sequences; 15% to 20% occur once, and the top ten carry under 40%. The sequenced material came from blood, either unsorted or a sorted T cell fraction (not recorded which). The source of these receptors is a male donor with ankylosing spondylitis or in good health (not recorded which).

V is TRBV7-9 and J is TRBJ2-2, with D possibly being TRBD2 (5 bases). Per the germline V gene, CDR1 is SEHNR and CDR2 is FQNEAQ (reference sequence). The CDR3 has 16 residues. Between the trimmed V and J ends, which lost 1 base and 6 bases, there was a span of 15 bases. CDR3 nucleotides: TGTGCCAGCAGCTTAGTCCCGACATCGAGGGCCGGGGAGCTGTTTTTT. Amino acid sequence: CASSLVPTSRAGELFF.

This clonotype was counted between two and nine times. This sequence joins TRBV4-1 and TRBJ1-1; TRBD1 might be the D (5 bases). The germline gives CDR1 MGHRA, CDR2 YSYEKL. The CDR3 length is 16 residues. Trimming cost V 2 bases and J 4 bases, with 17 bases left between them. DNA for the CDR3: TGCGCCAGCAGCCAACAGGGAGTCGGTTGGAGCACTGAAGCTTTCTTT. Translation gives CASSQQGVGWSTEAFF.

The genes are TRBV7-2 and TRBJ2-7; a weak D match, TRBD2 (6 bases). The CDR3 runs 15 residues. CDR1 is SGHTA, CDR2 FQGNSA, per germline. The V gene lost 2 bases and the J gene lost 2 bases, with 13 bases spanning the gap. CDR3 nucleotide sequence: TGTGCCAGCAGCTTAATCCGGGAGCCTCCCTACGAGCAGTACTTC. Protein sequence: CASSLIREPPYEQYF.

The V gene is TRBV11-2, the J gene TRBJ2-3; TRBD2 matches 9 bases. The CDR3 has 18 residues. The J segment lost 2 bases and the V segment lost 2 bases, leaving 11 bases of the junction unmatched. Germline CDR1 reads SGHAT; CDR2 reads FQNNGV. The CDR3 DNA reads as TGTGCCAGCAGCTTATTCCCGGTAGCGGGAGAAAACACAGATACGCAGTATTTT. As protein: CASSLFPVAGENTDTQYF.

This clonotype has a handful of counts. The rearrangement uses TRBV7-8 and TRBJ2-5, with a possible D match to TRBD2 (7 bases). This CDR3 is 15 amino acids long. V was clipped by 5 bases and J by 5 bases, with 18 bases between them. CDR1 is SGHVS, CDR2 FQNEAQ, per germline. CDR3 nucleotides: TGTGCCAGCAGCCCGAGGGGGGGGAGTTGGGAGACCCAGTACTTC. As protein: CASSPRGGSWETQYF. The entire variable domain, with the rest obtained from reference TRBV7-8 and TRBJ2-5, is as follows: GAGVSQSPRYKVAKRGQDVALRCDPISGHVSLFWYQQALGQGPEFLTYFQNEAQLDKSGLPSDRFFAERPEGSVSTLKIQRTQQEDSAVYLCASSPRGGSWETQYFGPGTRLLVL.

The chain combines TRBV7-3 with TRBJ2-3; D remains unclear. V lost 5 bases to trimming and J lost 5 bases, with 11 bases between them. The germline V gene encodes CDR1 SGHTA and CDR2 FQGTGA. The CDR3 contains 13 residues. The CDR3 loop reads CASSHMKLDTQYF. DNA for the CDR3: TGTGCCAGCAGCCACATGAAATTAGATACGCAGTATTTT.

The chain is built from TRBV11-2 and TRBJ2-5; 13 nucleotides line up with TRBD2. The germline V gene encodes CDR1 SGHAT and CDR2 FQNNGV. V lost 3 bases, J lost 3 bases, and 10 bases stayed unmatched. This CDR3 is 18 amino acids long. CDR3 sequence: CASSLVLGTSGTEETQYF. The CDR3 bases are TGTGCCAGCAGCTTGGTACTCGGGACTAGCGGGACTGAAGAGACCCAGTACTTC.

The chain has TRBV20-1 and TRBJ2-1; D is possibly TRBD1 (6 bases). Trimming removed 0 bases from V and 3 bases from J, with 15 bases in between. Germline lookup yields CDR1 DFQATT and CDR2 SNEGSKA (reference sequence). The CDR3 totals 16 residues. The CDR3: CSARDRGKDSYNEQFF. The CDR3 DNA reads as TGCAGTGCTAGAGATCGGGGAAAGGACAGCTACAATGAGCAGTTCTTC.

This clonotype was detected only a few times. The J gene is TRBJ2-1, the V gene TRBV12-3 or TRBV12-4; 13 positions match TRBD2. V was pared by 9 bases and J by 6 bases, with 8 bases of the junction left unmatched. The CDR3 consists of 15 residues. Written as DNA, the CDR3 is TGTGCCAGAGTCTCCGGGACTAGCGGGACCAATGAGCAGTTCTTC. Amino acids: CARVSGTSGTNEQFF.

The rearrangement joins TRBV4-1 to TRBJ2-7, with TRBD2 identical over 10 bases. The ends lost 6 bases at V and 2 bases at J; junction bases unmatched: 4. The germline gives CDR1 MGHRA, CDR2 YSYEKL. This CDR3 contains 14 residues. The CDR3 DNA follows: TGCGCCAGCAGTCCCGGGACTAGCGCCTACGAGCAGTACTTC. It specifies CASSPGTSAYEQYF.

This chain uses TRBV2 with TRBJ2-7; 12 bases agree with TRBD1. The CDR3 covers 14 residues. J was trimmed by 6 bases and V by 4 bases; bases with no gene match: 4. Germline V lookup: CDR1 SNHLY, CDR2 FYNNEI. CDR3 amino acids: CASSGGQGAREQYF. The CDR3 nucleotides read TGTGCCAGCAGTGGGGGACAGGGGGCGCGCGAGCAGTACTTC.

This clonotype was detected many times. This chain joins TRBV20-1 and TRBJ2-7; D possibly corresponds to TRBD1 (6 bases). V was shortened by 0 bases and J by 1 base, with 10 bases between the two germline ends. The CDR3 extends over 14 amino acids. Germline V lookup: CDR1 DFQATT, CDR2 SNEGSKA (reference sequence). CDR3 region: CSAREVGQSYEQYF. CDR3 DNA: TGCAGTGCTAGAGAAGTAGGACAGTCCTACGAGCAGTACTTC.

This clonotype was detected ten times or more. The chain uses TRBV27 and TRBJ2-7; 11 positions agree with TRBD2. This CDR3 contains 16 residues. The germline V gene has CDR1 MNHEY and CDR2 SMNVEV (reference sequence). V dropped 2 bases and J dropped 3; count of bases not matched to a gene: 6. The CDR3 sequence is CASSLMGLAANYEQYF. The CDR3 DNA is TGTGCCAGCAGTTTAATGGGACTAGCGGCAAACTACGAGCAGTACTTC.

The rearrangement links TRBV7-9 to TRBJ2-1; D remains unclear. CDR1 and CDR2 from the germline V gene are SEHNR and FQNEAQ (reference sequence). The CDR3 runs to 15 residues. Trimming stripped 4 bases from V and 0 bases from J, with 10 bases between. The CDR3 DNA is TGTGCCAGCAGCTCCCTTCTTAGCTCCTACAATGAGCAGTTCTTC. It encodes CASSSLLSSYNEQFF.

The table lists this clonotype with a few counts. V is TRBV10-2 and J is TRBJ1-1; 9 nucleotides agree with TRBD1. CDR3 length: 16 residues. Looked up from germline, CDR1 is WSHSY and CDR2 is SAAADI. The V and J ends lost 2 bases and 6 bases, in that order; junction bases with no gene match: 10. CDR3 protein: CASSEHFGQGIAEAFF. The DNA for the CDR3 is TGCGCCAGCAGTGAGCACTTCGGACAGGGGATTGCTGAAGCTTTCTTT.

V and J are TRBV2 and TRBJ2-7; D ambiguous. V was clipped by 6 bases and J by 0 bases, with 15 bases between them. The V gene's germline CDR1 is SNHLY and CDR2 FYNNEI. The CDR3 has 15 amino acids. The chain's CDR3 is CASRAASPASYEQYF. The CDR3 bases are TGTGCCAGCAGGGCGGCGTCGCCGGCCTCCTACGAGCAGTACTTC.

The rearrangement uses TRBV12-3 or TRBV12-4 and TRBJ2-3, with 11 bases identical to TRBD2. The CDR3 consists of 12 residues. The V segment lost 11 bases and the J segment 4 bases; nucleotides outside the gene matches: 2. The CDR3 DNA is TGTGCCGTTAGCGGGAGGGCAGATACGCAGTATTTT. Its protein is CAVSGRADTQYF.

This clonotype was seen a few times. Given a much more abundant clone one base away, this may be a read error. V gene TRBV7-3 combines with J gene TRBJ2-3; the D gene is possibly TRBD2 (5 bases). Germline V gene sequence: CDR1 SGHTA, CDR2 FQGTGA. The CDR3 consists of 15 residues. The ends were cut back, 2 bases at V and 0 bases at J, with 9 bases in the middle. The CDR3 is CASSLGAVSTDTQYF. DNA for the CDR3: TGTGCCAGCAGCTTAGGAGCGGTTAGCACAGATACGCAGTATTTT.

The sample holds a few counts of this clonotype. J is TRBJ1-4 and V is TRBV27; D call uncertain. The CDR3 length is 13 residues. Trimming stripped 0 bases from V and 14 bases from J, with 13 bases between. The germline V gene encodes CDR1 MNHEY and CDR2 SMNVEV (reference sequence). The CDR3 bases are TGTGCCAGCAGTTTATCTTGGGGAGAAGGTCTGTTTTTT. Amino acids: CASSLSWGEGLFF.

This chain connects TRBV29-1 to TRBJ2-2, with 9 nucleotides matching TRBD2. Losses at the gene ends were 6 bases for V and 4 bases for J; bases not matched to a gene: 3. The CDR3 has 13 amino acids. Germline V gene lookup returns CDR1 SQVTM and CDR2 ANQGSEA. CDR3 DNA sequence: TGCAGCGTAGCGGGGGGAGGCACCGGGGAGCTGTTTTTT. Translated: CSVAGGGTGELFF.

This clonotype appeared many times. The J gene is TRBJ2-2, the V gene TRBV9, with D possibly TRBD2 on 6 matching bases. V lost 3 bases and J lost 4, with 16 bases in between. The V gene's germline CDR1 is SGDLS and CDR2 YYNGEE. There are 16 residues in the CDR3. The CDR3 reads CASSARQAGGTGELFF. DNA for the CDR3: TGTGCCAGCAGCGCCCGCCAAGCGGGTGGCACCGGGGAGCTGTTTTTT.

This clonotype was detected many times. This chain connects TRBV9 to TRBJ2-1; maybe TRBD2 (5 bases). CDR1 and CDR2 (germline): SGDLS, YYNGEE. This CDR3 has 11 residues. Trimming took 3 bases from V and 12 from J, leaving 10 bases between them. Here the CDR3 reads CASSASEGQFF. The DNA of the CDR3 is TGTGCCAGCAGCGCCTCCGAGGGGCAGTTCTTC.

This chain uses TRBV4-3 with TRBJ2-1; 13 bases align to TRBD2. The CDR3 runs 16 residues. Trimming took 4 bases from V and 6 from J; bases not matched to a gene: 6. CDR1 LGHNA and CDR2 YSLEER come from the germline V gene. The CDR3 is CASSLPGLAGANEQFF. The CDR3 DNA is TGCGCCAGCAGCCTCCCAGGACTAGCGGGAGCCAATGAGCAGTTCTTC.

This clonotype has at least ten counts. This sequence joins TRBV6-1 and TRBJ2-1; 12 positions agree with TRBD2. CDR3 length: 15 amino acids. CDR1 is MNHNS and CDR2 is SASEGT in the germline V gene. Trimming removed 6 bases from V and 6 bases from J; junction bases left unmatched: 6. The chain's CDR3 is CASRLTSGRSNEQFF. The CDR3 coding sequence is TGTGCCAGCAGACTAACTAGCGGGAGGTCCAATGAGCAGTTCTTC.

This clonotype was seen ten or more times. The chain carries TRBV12-3 or TRBV12-4 and TRBJ2-1; perhaps TRBD1 as D (5 bases). V lost 5 bases and J 3 bases, leaving 8 bases between the germline ends. This CDR3 region has 13 residues. CDR3 in DNA: TGTGCCAGCAGTCTGGACAACTACAATGAGCAGTTCTTC. It is translated as CASSLDNYNEQFF.

A few counts support this clonotype. The chain couples TRBV13 to TRBJ2-1; 13 bases match TRBD2. Germline V lookup: CDR1 PRHDT, CDR2 FYEKMQ (reference sequence). Trimming at V came to 5 bases and at J to 8 bases, leaving 6 bases not matched to a gene. The CDR3 is 15 residues long. CDR3 sequence (DNA): TGTGCCAGCAGCCTCCGGACTAGCGGGAGTGATGAGCAGTTCTTC. Translation gives CASSLRTSGSDEQFF.

The V and J genes are TRBV4-1 and TRBJ2-3; unclear D gene. Looked up from germline, CDR1 is MGHRA and CDR2 is YSYEKL. The CDR3 contains 15 residues. V shed 1 base and J shed 4 bases, with 12 bases lying between them. CDR3 sequence: CASSQGPQTADTQYF. The CDR3 nucleotides are TGCGCCAGCAGCCAAGGCCCGCAAACAGCAGATACGCAGTATTTT.

This clonotype turned up a few times. This rearrangement joins TRBV15 to TRBJ2-5; D is ambiguous. The CDR3 runs to 13 residues. Trimming removed 2 bases from V and 0 bases from J, with 4 bases in between. Germline V gene sequence: CDR1 LNHNV, CDR2 YYDKDF (reference sequence). The CDR3 loop reads CATSRPNQETQYF. DNA for the CDR3: TGTGCCACCAGCAGACCGAACCAAGAGACCCAGTACTTC.

The V gene is TRBV7-9, the J gene TRBJ2-5, with D possibly TRBD1 on 5 matching bases. CDR3 length: 13 amino acids. CDR1 is SEHNR, CDR2 FQNEAQ, per germline (reference sequence). V was clipped by 10 bases and J by 1 base, with 13 bases between them. The chain's CDR3 is CATVQVTQETQYF. The CDR3 region has the DNA TGTGCCACCGTACAGGTTACCCAAGAGACCCAGTACTTC.